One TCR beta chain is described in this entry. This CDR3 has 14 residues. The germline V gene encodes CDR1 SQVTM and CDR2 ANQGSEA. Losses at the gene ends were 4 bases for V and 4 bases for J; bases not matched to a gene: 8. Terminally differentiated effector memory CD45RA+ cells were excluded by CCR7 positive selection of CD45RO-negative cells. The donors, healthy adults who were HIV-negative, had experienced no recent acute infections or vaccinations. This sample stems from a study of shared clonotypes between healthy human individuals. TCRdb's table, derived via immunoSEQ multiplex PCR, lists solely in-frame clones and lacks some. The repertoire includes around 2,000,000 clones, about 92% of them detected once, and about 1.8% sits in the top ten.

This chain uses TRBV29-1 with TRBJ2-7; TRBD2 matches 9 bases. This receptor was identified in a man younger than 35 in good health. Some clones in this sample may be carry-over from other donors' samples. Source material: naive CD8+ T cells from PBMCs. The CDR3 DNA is TGCAGCGTTGTGGGCGGGAGGGCCCTGTACGAGCAGTACTTC. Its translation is CSVVGGRALYEQYF.